The 29 T cell receptor beta chains presented below share a single source sample, sequenced in a study of T-cell reconstitution after alpha-beta-depleted transplantation in children. Unique molecular identifiers featured in how the TCRbeta library was prepared. TCRdb fed the PCR reads into MiXCR, producing one record per CDR3 protein. This table has fewer than 550,000 distinct CDR3 sequences, approximately 10% appearing once. Sequenced here: PBMCs, mostly from graft donor cells, sampled 180 days after TCRalphabeta/CD19-depleted stem cell transplant. The receptors stem from a female patient younger than 10 who had a stem cell transplant for aplastic anemia, so the T cells may come from the graft donor.

This sequence joins TRBV5-5 and TRBJ2-7; D unresolved. CDR1 and CDR2 (germline): SGHKS, YYEKEE (reference sequence). Trimming removed 2 bases from V and 3 bases from J, with 15 bases in between. This CDR3 contains 15 residues. CDR3: CASSFGPAQNYEQYF. The CDR3 DNA follows: TGTGCCAGCAGCTTCGGGCCAGCGCAAAACTACGAGCAGTACTTC.

The chain links TRBV18 to TRBJ2-2, with D uncertain. The CDR3 covers 18 residues. Trimming removed 3 bases at V and 0 bases at J, with 17 bases between. The germline gives CDR1 KGHSH, CDR2 LQKENI. CDR3 sequence reads: CASSPIFSGEANTGELFF. In DNA, the CDR3 is TGTGCCAGCTCACCGATATTCTCCGGAGAGGCGAACACCGGGGAGCTGTTTTTT.

The chain recombines TRBV6-2 or TRBV6-3 with TRBJ2-7, with a weak D call TRBD2 (5 bases). Looked up from germline, CDR1 is MNHEY and CDR2 is SVGEGT. Trimming took off 1 base at V and 6 bases at J, with 16 bases between the two ends. This CDR3 spans 15 amino acids. DNA for the CDR3: TGTGCCAGCAGTTACTTCACGCGGGCTGTCGGCGAGCAGTACTTC. This translates into CASSYFTRAVGEQYF.

Only a few counts were recorded for this clonotype. The rearrangement uses TRBV20-1 and TRBJ2-1; D perhaps matches TRBD2 (5 bases). The CDR3 is 17 residues long. From germline, CDR1 is DFQATT and CDR2 SNEGSKA (reference sequence). The V end lost 0 bases, the J end lost 1 base, and 16 bases lay between the germline ends. The CDR3 coding sequence is TGCAGTGCTAGAGATCTTGCTAGCCTTCCTTCCTACAATGAGCAGTTCTTC. Its translation is CSARDLASLPSYNEQFF.

The chain links TRBV20-1 to TRBJ2-3; possibly TRBD2 for D (6 bases). This CDR3 contains 12 residues. Germline V lookup: CDR1 DFQATT, CDR2 SNEGSKA (reference sequence). V lost 3 bases and J 5 bases, leaving 9 bases between the germline ends. CDR3 DNA sequence: TGCAGTGCTAGGGAAGCGGGAGATACGCAGTATTTT. Translating it yields CSAREAGDTQYF.

V is TRBV4-3 and J is TRBJ1-1; D perhaps matches TRBD1 (6 bases). Trimming removed 0 bases at V and 5 bases at J, with 22 bases between. Germline values: CDR1 LGHNA, CDR2 YSLEER. This CDR3 has 18 amino acids. The CDR3 protein is CASSQDFGGGRGLTEAFF. The CDR3 nucleotides read TGCGCCAGCAGCCAAGACTTCGGCGGAGGTCGGGGGCTGACTGAAGCTTTCTTT.

This clonotype was seen ten or more times. The chain uses TRBV7-9 and TRBJ2-3; D gene unclear. Between the trimmed V and J ends, which lost 5 bases and 0 bases, there was a span of 6 bases. This CDR3 contains 13 residues. CDR1 is SEHNR and CDR2 is FQNEAQ in the germline V gene (reference sequence). CDR3 DNA: TGTGCCAGCAGCCTCTCTAGCACAGATACGCAGTATTTT. Protein: CASSLSSTDTQYF.

This clonotype was counted only a few times. The gene calls are TRBV28 and TRBJ2-7; no definite D call. V was clipped by 1 base and J by 1 base, with 5 bases between them. In germline, CDR1 is MDHEN, CDR2 SYDVKM. This CDR3 comprises 13 residues. This CDR3 is CASSLFYSYEQYF. CDR3 DNA sequence: TGTGCCAGCAGTTTATTCTATTCCTACGAGCAGTACTTC.

The rearrangement links TRBV18 to TRBJ2-3; D may be TRBD1 (6 bases). The V end was cut by 6 bases, the J end by 4 bases, with 23 bases between. In germline, CDR1 is KGHSH, CDR2 LQKENI. This CDR3 spans 17 amino acids. The DNA for the CDR3 is TGTGCCAGCTCGCGACAGACCCCGGGGCAGGGGTCAGATACGCAGTATTTT. It specifies CASSRQTPGQGSDTQYF.

This clonotype has ten or more counts. The chain couples TRBV7-2 to TRBJ2-3; TRBD1 agrees at 9 bases. V was clipped by 5 bases and J by 3 bases; unmatched bases: 9. This CDR3 is built from 16 residues. Germline V CDR1 and CDR2: SGHTA, FQGNSA. The CDR3 is CASSLQNRGRTDTQYF. CDR3 DNA sequence: TGTGCCAGCAGCCTACAGAACAGGGGGCGGACAGATACGCAGTATTTT.

The CDR3 DNA reads as TGTGCCAGCAGGGGGGGCCGAGCGGGAGGGCCGAATGAGCAGTTCTTC. Encoded protein: CASRGGRAGGPNEQFF. The chain recombines TRBV13 with TRBJ2-1, with 10 nucleotides matching TRBD2. Germline assignment: CDR1 PRHDT and CDR2 FYEKMQ (reference sequence). The CDR3 length is 16 residues. Trimming took 6 bases from V and 7 from J; bases not matched to a gene: 12.

V usage is TRBV12-3 or TRBV12-4 and J usage is TRBJ1-2, with D hard to call. Trimming cost V 6 bases and J 5 bases, with 19 bases left between them. This CDR3 is built from 15 residues. CDR3 residues: CASSIQTVPLYGYTF. In nucleotides, the CDR3 is TGTGCCAGCAGCATACAGACGGTCCCGCTTTATGGCTACACCTTC.

The chain uses TRBV10-2 and TRBJ2-5; D is possibly TRBD1 (5 bases). The CDR3 contains 16 residues. CDR1 is WSHSY, CDR2 SAAADI, per germline. Trimming pared 2 bases from V and 0 bases from J, leaving 13 bases between. CDR3 nucleotide sequence: TGCGCCAGCAGTGAGCCCCCACGGACATACCAAGAGACCCAGTACTTC. It is translated as CASSEPPRTYQETQYF.

In its sample, this clonotype was seen many times. This chain links TRBV5-1 with TRBJ2-3, with D maybe TRBD2 (6 bases). Germline V CDR1 and CDR2: SGHRS, YFSETQ. Trimming pared 7 bases from V and 3 bases from J, leaving 15 bases between. The CDR3 is 14 amino acids. Here the CDR3 DNA reads TGCGCCAGCCACCCGGGAGAAGTAACAGATACGCAGTATTTT. It encodes CASHPGEVTDTQYF.

The chain recombines TRBV29-1 with TRBJ1-1; D is uncertain. V dropped 4 bases and J dropped 5 bases, with 8 bases sitting between them. Germline CDR1 SQVTM, CDR2 ANQGSEA. The CDR3 is 11 residues long. CDR3 in DNA: TGCAGCGTTGTATCCGAGACTGAAGCTTTCTTT. Its translation is CSVVSETEAFF. The full variable domain, with the rest looked up from reference TRBV29-1 and TRBJ1-1, is SAVISQKPSRDICQRGTSLTIQCQVDSQVTMMFWYRQQPGQSLTLIATANQGSEATYESGFVIDKFPISRPNLTFSTLTVSNMSPEDSSIYLCSVVSETEAFFGQGTRLTVV.

The chain employs TRBV6-1 and TRBJ2-1; D unclear. CDR1 and CDR2 (germline): MNHNS, SASEGT. The CDR3 sequence is 11 residues long. The V end was cut by 3 bases, the J end by 7 bases, with 4 bases between. The chain's CDR3 is CASSDLNEQFF. The CDR3 DNA reads TGTGCCAGCAGTGATCTAAATGAGCAGTTCTTC.

In DNA, the CDR3 is TGTGCCAGCAGCCGCGGCCGCCTGCAGCCCCAGCATTTT. The encoded protein is CASSRGRLQPQHF. V gene TRBV7-6 combines with J gene TRBJ1-5, with unresolved D. With 5 bases removed from V and 7 bases from J, the gap between germline ends came to 12 bases. CDR1 and CDR2 from the germline V gene are SGHVS and FNYEAQ. This CDR3 is 13 amino acids long.

This chain connects TRBV12-3 or TRBV12-4 to TRBJ2-7; D perhaps matches TRBD1 (7 bases). V dropped 4 bases and J dropped 4 bases, with 29 bases sitting between them. The CDR3 is 19 residues long. The CDR3 region is CASSSLTGFTGDPFYEQYF. DNA for the CDR3: TGTGCCAGCAGTTCCCTGACAGGGTTTACGGGAGACCCCTTTTACGAGCAGTACTTC.

J is TRBJ2-1 and V is TRBV18; 11 bases are shared with TRBD2. With 6 bases clipped from V and 10 bases from J, the junction kept 11 bases outside the gene matches. CDR1 KGHSH and CDR2 LQKENI come from the germline V gene. This CDR3 region has 15 residues. The CDR3 protein is CASSPEGLAGGEQFF. CDR3 bases: TGTGCCAGCTCTCCGGAAGGGCTAGCGGGAGGAGAGCAGTTCTTC.

The chain has TRBV7-2 and TRBJ2-1, with TRBD1 matching 9 bases. Germline lookup yields CDR1 SGHTA and CDR2 FQGNSA. The CDR3 runs to 16 residues. The trim removed 5 bases at V and 0 bases at J, leaving 5 bases unmatched. The CDR3 region has the DNA TGTGCCAGCAGCGACCGGGACAGGGCCTCCTACAATGAGCAGTTCTTC. Translation: CASSDRDRASYNEQFF.

This clonotype was seen only a few times. This chain connects TRBV20-1 to TRBJ2-4, with D perhaps TRBD2 (6 bases). The CDR3 extends over 12 amino acids. V shed 5 bases and J shed 10 bases, with 15 bases lying between them. In germline, CDR1 is DFQATT, CDR2 SNEGSKA (reference sequence). CDR3 protein: CSARTAGRIQYF. CDR3 coding DNA: TGCAGTGCTCGGACCGCGGGACGGATTCAGTACTTC.

This clonotype was picked up a small number of times. For the CDR3, the DNA is TGTGCCAGCAGCGTAGAGGGCAGCACCTACGAGCAGTACTTC. Translating it yields CASSVEGSTYEQYF. V and J are TRBV9 and TRBJ2-7; D unresolved. Trimming left V 0 bases short and J 2 bases short, with 9 bases between. This CDR3 is built from 14 residues. The germline V gene has CDR1 SGDLS and CDR2 YYNGEE.

The V gene is TRBV10-3, the J gene TRBJ2-3, with D perhaps TRBD1 (5 bases). V shed 6 bases and J shed 3 bases, with 7 bases lying between them. In germline, CDR1 is ENHRY, CDR2 SYGVKD. This CDR3 has 12 residues. CDR3 in DNA: TGTGCCATCAGGGGGCTGACAGATACGCAGTATTTT. Amino acids: CAIRGLTDTQYF.

The chain has TRBV20-1 and TRBJ2-5; the match to TRBD2 covers 8 bases. V gave up 6 bases and J gave up 3 bases; unmatched junction bases: 9. Germline loops: CDR1 DFQATT, CDR2 SNEGSKA (reference sequence). The CDR3 spans 14 residues. CDR3 coding DNA: TGCAGTGCCCTCCGTGGTAGCGGGAAAGAGACCCAGTACTTC. This translates into CSALRGSGKETQYF.

The rearrangement links TRBV5-1 to TRBJ2-7; D may be TRBD2 (5 bases). Germline CDR1 and CDR2: SGHRS and YFSETQ. The CDR3 loop spans 13 amino acids. V was cut by 5 bases and J by 3 bases, with 12 bases left in between. CDR3 amino acids: CASSIDRDYEQYV. CDR3 sequence (DNA): TGCGCCAGCAGTATAGACCGGGACTACGAGCAGTACGTC.

The chain recombines TRBV10-3 with TRBJ1-5; TRBD1 is a possible D gene (6 bases). Germline V gene data show CDR1 as ENHRY and CDR2 as SYGVKD. The CDR3 consists of 16 residues. Trimming stripped 6 bases from V and 5 bases from J, with 20 bases between. The CDR3 nucleotides read TGTGCCATCAGCAGGGTTGGGTTCAGGGGAGATCAGCCCCAGCATTTT. Translated: CAISRVGFRGDQPQHF.

This clonotype was seen a handful of times. The CDR3 region is CASSDGTGASYEQYF. For the CDR3, the DNA is TGTGCCAGCAGCGACGGGACGGGGGCCAGCTACGAGCAGTACTTC. The V call is TRBV6-1, the J call TRBJ2-7; the D call may be TRBD1 or TRBD2 (6 bases each). V lost 6 bases to trimming and J lost 3 bases, with 18 bases between them. CDR1 is MNHNS, CDR2 SASEGT, per germline. The CDR3 is 15 residues long.

The J gene is TRBJ2-2, the V gene TRBV7-9, with 12 bases lining up with TRBD1. This CDR3 is 16 amino acids long. The V gene end was trimmed by 3 bases and the J gene end by 7 bases; junction bases not matched to a gene: 6. Germline loops: CDR1 SEHNR, CDR2 FQNEAQ (reference sequence). CDR3 in DNA: TGTGCCAGCAGCTTCCGGGACAGGGGGCATGGCGGGGAGCTGTTTTTT. Translating gives CASSFRDRGHGGELFF.

This clonotype was seen many times. The gene calls are TRBV21-1 and TRBJ2-2; TRBD2, the table's D call, was not compared with the DNA. TRBV21-1 is marked as a pseudogene. The CDR3 has 18 residues. The CDR3 is CASSKFRSGGRAAGELFF. The CDR3 DNA sequence: TGTGCCAGCAGCAAATTCCGGTCTGGCGGGAGGGCCGCCGGGGAGCTGTTTTTT.